Sequencing of this T cell receptor (beta chain) was carried out in a study of CD8+ T cells in alopecia areata. CDR3 length: 14 amino acids. V was pared by 4 bases and J by 2 bases, with 11 bases between. Germline CDR1 is PRHDT and CDR2 is FYEKMQ (reference sequence). Reverse transcribed after extraction, RNA yielded cDNA as the sequencing template. Profiling relied on immunoSEQ multiplex PCR, and the TCRdb table lists in-frame clones only, not all of them. The sample holds over 100,000 clones; around 49% are singletons and the top ten take roughly 20%. Lesional scalp tissue (obtained by punch biopsy) and peripheral blood were collected from alopecia areata patients. Using a FACSAria, the CD4+ and CD8+ T cells were sorted from the PBMCs. A few counts support this clone.

Sequencing used CD8+ T cells sorted from blood, obtained at week 0. The clonotype was recovered from a human donor with alopecia areata. V is TRBV13 and J is TRBJ2-5; D is unresolved. CDR3 loop: CASSSRGTQETQYF. The CDR3 region has the DNA TGTGCCAGCAGCTCCCGAGGTACACAAGAGACCCAGTACTTC.